This T cell receptor beta chain was sequenced during a study of shared clonotypes between healthy human individuals. At the level of the study: Each donor's CD8 memory used one plate, CD8 naive two, each CD4 subset three. Study-level results: For naive CD4 cells, approximately 5% of clonotypes were shared across a handful of donors. At large depth, rarefaction still showed sorted-subset sequencing to be incomplete.

Germline assignment: CDR1 MGHRA and CDR2 YSYEKL. The CDR3 spans 15 residues. J lost 4 bases, V lost 1 base, and 3 bases had no gene match. The naive CD8 subset, CD45RO-negative cells positively selected for CCR7, excluded terminally differentiated effector memory CD45RA+ cells. About this clone: Its target is not known.

A roughly 200 ng quantity of DNA, tens of thousands of T cell genomes, went into the sorted-subset replicate PCRs. The protocol was immunoSEQ multiplex PCR, while the TCRdb copy is restricted to in-frame clones and leaves out a portion. The sample carries around 2.1 million clones, approximately 94% recorded once. Material for sequencing was naive CD8+ T cells from PBMCs. The chain links TRBV4-1 to TRBJ1-5; TRBD1 matches 8 bases. The sequence derives from a man aged 18 to 30 in good health. Some clones in this sample may be carry-over from other donors' samples. CDR3: CASSQGQGRNQPQHF. The CDR3 nucleotides read TGCGCCAGCAGCCAAGGACAGGGGAGAAATCAGCCCCAGCATTTT.